This T cell receptor beta chain was profiled in a study of blood T cell repertoires in COVID-19. As for the study in general: Acute and convalescent COVID-19 specimens originated in the United States, Italy and Spain. Sample material is recorded as cDNA or gDNA derived from T cells, B-cell-depleted T cells, or PBMCs.

In the original processing: Scientists estimated how many nucleated cells there were by amplifying reference gene primers. The repertoire was sequenced with immunoSEQ multiplex PCR; TCRdb's copy has only in-frame clones and lacks some. The V and J calls and the clone size are those of that table, but D and trimming were determined from the DNA. The sample lists 99,000 or so clones; about 76% were seen once. About this clone: The same CDR3 is also encoded by other DNA sequences in this sample.

The CDR3 extends over 14 amino acids. The germline gives CDR1 LGHDT, CDR2 YNNKEL (reference sequence). With 3 bases removed from V and 0 bases from J, the gap between germline ends came to 8 bases. Sequencing was done on a sample of peripheral blood. V gene TRBV3-1 (or the pseudogene TRBV3-2) combines with J gene TRBJ1-1, with a tentative D call TRBD1 (5 bases). The TCR sequence derives from an older man with acute or convalescent COVID-19. The DNA of the CDR3 is TGTGCCAGCAGCCAGGGGGGGGTGAACACTGAAGCTTTCTTT. Residues: CASSQGGVNTEAFF.